Listed below are T cell receptor beta chains from one sample, sequenced in a study of T-cell reconstitution after alpha-beta-depleted transplantation in children. TCRdb re-derived calls from the PCR reads in MiXCR, one entry per CDR3 protein. This sample has hundreds of thousands of distinct CDR3 sequences; roughly 15% occur once, and the top ten carry approximately 29%. Sequencing used PBMCs, mostly from graft donor cells, obtained 360 days after TCRalphabeta/CD19-depleted stem cell transplant. The origin of the receptors is a boy younger than two who had a stem cell transplant for Wiskott-Aldrich syndrome, so the T cells may come from the graft donor. Both conserved end residues are part of each CDR3. A D gene is named only where the DNA matches it firmly. Only part of the rows carry a size: once, few, many, or a class if the clone is expanded.

d_gene	abundance	v_gene	j_gene	CDR3aa	CDR3nt
-	few	TRBV29-1	TRBJ2-7	CSVVDFYEQYF	TGCAGCGTTGTAGACTTCTACGAGCAGTACTTC
-	-	TRBV29-1	TRBJ1-2	CSVEDLAGLANYGYTF	TGCAGCGTTGAAGATCTTGCGGGATTAGCTAACTATGGCTACACCTTC
-	once	TRBV5-3	TRBJ2-2	CARSLEEQGNTGELFF	TGTGCCAGAAGCTTGGAAGAACAGGGGAACACCGGGGAGCTGTTTTTT
-	few	TRBV29-1	TRBJ2-2	CSVEEGRNTGELFF	TGCAGCGTTGAGGAGGGCCGTAACACCGGGGAGCTGTTTTTT
TRBD2	-	TRBV3-1	TRBJ2-7	CASSLAGDLPYEQYF	TGTGCCAGCAGCCTAGCGGGAGACCTTCCCTACGAGCAGTACTTC
TRBD1	few	TRBV5-1	TRBJ2-7	CASSLYGTGSTYEQYF	TGCGCCAGCAGCTTGTATGGGACAGGGTCTACCTACGAGCAGTACTTC
-	-	TRBV7-8	TRBJ2-5	CASSFPSEGEREETQYF	TGTGCCAGCAGCTTCCCCAGCGAGGGGGAAAGAGAGGAGACCCAGTACTTC
TRBD1	-	TRBV20-1	TRBJ1-2	CSATGTAKNGYTF	TGCAGTGCTACCGGGACAGCTAAAAATGGCTACACCTTC
TRBD1	few	TRBV18	TRBJ2-1	CASSYLDREDEQFF	TGTGCCAGCTCATACCTGGACAGGGAAGATGAGCAGTTCTTC
-	few	TRBV27	TRBJ2-7	CASIGRNYEQYF	TGTGCCAGCATTGGGCGGAATTACGAGCAGTACTTC
-	few	TRBV24-1	TRBJ2-6	CATFLGDSPGANVLTF	TGTGCCACCTTCCTCGGGGATTCACCTGGGGCCAACGTCCTGACTTTC
TRBD1	few	TRBV12-5	TRBJ1-2	CASGFGQGSYGYTF	TGTGCTAGTGGCTTCGGACAGGGGAGCTATGGCTACACCTTC
-	few	TRBV7-9	TRBJ2-6	CASSLNGGANVLTF	TGTGCCAGCAGCTTAAATGGCGGGGCCAACGTCCTGACTTTC
-	few	TRBV7-9	TRBJ2-1	CASSKRDASSYNEQFF	TGTGCCAGCAGCAAACGGGACGCCAGCTCCTACAATGAGCAGTTCTTC
TRBD2	-	TRBV6-2/TRBV6-3	TRBJ2-5	CASSSRLAGEETQYF	TGTGCCAGCAGTTCTCGACTAGCGGGAGAAGAGACCCAGTACTTC
-	-	TRBV6-1	TRBJ1-4	CASSRTTNEKLFF	TGTGCCAGCAGCCGGACAACTAATGAAAAACTGTTTTTT
-	few	TRBV9	TRBJ2-2	CASSVAPHRAGELFF	TGTGCCAGCAGCGTAGCGCCCCACCGGGCCGGGGAGCTGTTTTTT
TRBD1	-	TRBV24-1	TRBJ2-3	CATSDLPPTGGGTDTQYF	TGTGCCACCAGTGATTTACCCCCCACAGGGGGCGGCACAGATACGCAGTATTTT
-	few	TRBV18	TRBJ2-7	CASSGPDYEQYF	TGTGCCAGCTCGGGGCCCGACTACGAGCAGTACTTC
TRBD2	-	TRBV9	TRBJ2-5	CASSVGGRETQYF	TGTGCCAGCAGCGTCGGGGGGAGAGAGACCCAGTACTTC
-	few	TRBV11-2	TRBJ2-1	CASSPSGVGQFF	TGTGCCAGCAGCCCCTCGGGAGTCGGGCAGTTCTTC
-	-	TRBV12-3/TRBV12-4	TRBJ1-5	CASSSGGYNQPQHF	TGTGCCAGCAGCAGCGGGGGATACAATCAGCCCCAGCATTTT
TRBD2	few	TRBV10-1	TRBJ2-7	CASSESGGLAGQYF	TGCGCCAGCAGTGAGTCGGGAGGACTAGCGGGACAGTACTTC
-	few	TRBV5-1	TRBJ1-2	CASSLGNGRLNGYTF	TGCGCCAGCAGCTTGGGAAACGGCCGACTTAATGGCTACACCTTC
-	few	TRBV2	TRBJ2-7	CASIGSSYEQYF	TGTGCCAGCATCGGGAGCTCCTACGAGCAGTACTTC
-	-	TRBV6-5	TRBJ1-2	CASSYSTYRGYTF	TGTGCCAGCAGTTATTCGACTTATAGGGGCTACACCTTC
-	few	TRBV5-6	TRBJ2-3	CASSMGDTQYF	TGTGCCAGCAGCATGGGGGATACGCAGTATTTT
TRBD2	-	TRBV27	TRBJ2-5	CASSLLSGGSGETQYF	TGTGCCAGCAGTTTACTTAGCGGGGGGTCCGGAGAGACCCAGTACTTC
-	few	TRBV5-1	TRBJ2-3	CASSSLLLGPTDTQYF	TGCGCCAGCAGCTCTCTTCTACTAGGGCCCACAGATACGCAGTATTTT
TRBD1	once	TRBV28	TRBJ2-7	CASSRPGQGNYEQYF	TGTGCCAGCAGTCGACCGGGACAGGGGAACTACGAGCAGTACTTC
TRBD2	many	TRBV10-3	TRBJ2-5	CAISHPLGGARETQYF	TGTGCCATCAGTCACCCTCTCGGGGGGGCCCGAGAGACCCAGTACTTC
TRBD2	few	TRBV12-3/TRBV12-4	TRBJ2-5	CASSLQAGVGQETQYF	TGTGCCAGCAGTCTTCAAGCGGGAGTGGGCCAAGAGACCCAGTACTTC
-	-	TRBV5-1	TRBJ2-3	CASSFGLPTDTQYF	TGCGCCAGCAGCTTTGGGTTGCCCACAGATACGCAGTATTTT
-	few	TRBV5-1	TRBJ2-5	CASSFGLPQETQYF	TGCGCCAGCAGCTTCGGACTCCCACAAGAGACCCAGTACTTC
TRBD2	few	TRBV4-1	TRBJ2-1	CASSQRGGAVGEQFF	TGCGCCAGCAGCCAACGCGGGGGGGCGGTAGGGGAGCAGTTCTTC
-	-	TRBV14	TRBJ2-4	CASSPDIKNIQYF	TGTGCCAGCAGCCCGGATATCAAAAACATTCAGTACTTC
-	-	TRBV5-1	TRBJ2-3	CASSLGAGSYDTQYF	TGCGCCAGCAGCTTAGGGGCAGGGTCGTATGATACGCAGTATTTT
TRBD1	few	TRBV7-6	TRBJ1-4	CASSFRGEKLFF	TGTGCCAGCAGCTTCAGGGGGGAAAAACTGTTTTTT
-	once	TRBV24-1	TRBJ2-1	CATSATGTSYNEQFF	TGTGCCACCAGTGCCACAGGGACCTCCTACAATGAGCAGTTCTTC
TRBD2	-	TRBV4-3	TRBJ2-7	CASSQLQSSGSQQYF	TGCGCCAGCAGCCAACTTCAATCTAGCGGGAGTCAGCAGTACTTC
-	many	TRBV5-1	TRBJ1-2	CASSLAGRRTGFYGYTF	TGCGCCAGCAGCTTGGCGGGGAGACGAACTGGATTCTATGGCTACACCTTC